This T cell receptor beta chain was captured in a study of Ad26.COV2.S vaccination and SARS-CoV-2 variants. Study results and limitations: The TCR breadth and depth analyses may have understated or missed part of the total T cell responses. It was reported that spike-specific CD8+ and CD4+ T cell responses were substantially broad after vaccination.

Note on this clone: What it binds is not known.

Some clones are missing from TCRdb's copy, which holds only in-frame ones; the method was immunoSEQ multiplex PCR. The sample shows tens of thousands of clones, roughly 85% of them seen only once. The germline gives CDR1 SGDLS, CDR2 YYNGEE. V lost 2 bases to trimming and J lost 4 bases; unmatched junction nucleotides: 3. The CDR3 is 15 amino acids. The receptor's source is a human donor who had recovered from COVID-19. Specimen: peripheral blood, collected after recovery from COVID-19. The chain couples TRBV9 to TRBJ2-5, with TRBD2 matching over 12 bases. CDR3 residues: CASSVGLAGIETQYF. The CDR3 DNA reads TGTGCCAGCAGCGTCGGACTAGCGGGAATAGAGACCCAGTACTTC.